This TCR beta chain was recovered during a study of OX40 agonist ivuxolimab in advanced cancers. General study points: By week 6 at 0.1 to 3.0 mg/kg, blood CD4+ and CD8+ T cells had expanded clonally.

This clone was seen a single time. Its antigen is undetermined. Libraries were prepared by immunoSEQ multiplex PCR; TCRdb keeps only in-frame clonotypes and omits some of them. This table holds fewer than 80,000 clones, approximately 82% found once. The germline V and J ends were trimmed by 1 base and 3 bases, with 7 bases remaining between them. The V gene's germline CDR1 is SGDLS and CDR2 YYNGEE. The CDR3 consists of 13 residues. The sequences come from CD4+ or CD8+ T cells sorted from blood, collected in a trial of the OX40 agonist ivuxolimab. The receptor was isolated from an adult with an advanced solid tumor such as melanoma, head and neck, liver or kidney cancer. This chain joins TRBV9 and TRBJ1-1; D call uncertain. The CDR3 DNA follows: TGTGCCAGCAGCGTATTGCAGCACACTGAAGCTTTCTTT. It yields the protein CASSVLQHTEAFF. Drawing the rest from reference TRBV9 and TRBJ1-1, the complete variable domain is DSGVTQTPKHLITATGQRVTLRCSPRSGDLSVYWYQQSLDQGLQFLIQYYNGEERAKGNILERFSAQQFPDLHSELNLSSLELGDSALYFCASSVLQHTEAFFGQGTRLTVV.